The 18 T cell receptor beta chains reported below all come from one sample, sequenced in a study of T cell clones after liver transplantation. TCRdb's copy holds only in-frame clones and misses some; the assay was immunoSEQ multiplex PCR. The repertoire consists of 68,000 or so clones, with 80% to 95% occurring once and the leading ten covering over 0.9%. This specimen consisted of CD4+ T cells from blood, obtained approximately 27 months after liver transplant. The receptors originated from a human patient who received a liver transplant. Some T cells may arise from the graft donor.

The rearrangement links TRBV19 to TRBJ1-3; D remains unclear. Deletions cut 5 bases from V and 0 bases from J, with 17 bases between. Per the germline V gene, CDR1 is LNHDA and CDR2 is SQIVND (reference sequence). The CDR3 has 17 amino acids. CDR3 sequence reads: CASSVRPEPFSGNTIYF. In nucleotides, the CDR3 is TGTGCCAGTAGTGTCCGGCCCGAGCCCTTCTCTGGAAACACCATATATTTT. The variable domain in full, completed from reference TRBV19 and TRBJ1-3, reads DGGITQSPKYLFRKEGQNVTLSCEQNLNHDAMYWYRQDPGQGLRLIYYSQIVNDFQKGDIAEGYSVSREKKESFPLTVTSAQKNPTAFYLCASSVRPEPFSGNTIYFGEGSWLTVV.

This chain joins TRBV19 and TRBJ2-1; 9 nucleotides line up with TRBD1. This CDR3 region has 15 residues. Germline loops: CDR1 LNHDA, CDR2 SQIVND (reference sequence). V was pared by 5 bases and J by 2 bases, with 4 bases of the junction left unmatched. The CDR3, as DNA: TGTGCCAGTAGTCTGGGACAGGGAGCCTACAATGAGCAGTTCTTC. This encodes CASSLGQGAYNEQFF.

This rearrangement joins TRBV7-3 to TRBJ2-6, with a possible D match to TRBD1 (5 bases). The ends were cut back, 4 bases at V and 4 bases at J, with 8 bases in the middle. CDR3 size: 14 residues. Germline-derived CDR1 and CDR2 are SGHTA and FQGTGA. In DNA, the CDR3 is TGTGCCAGCAGCTCAGGGCCCGGGGCCAACGTCCTGACTTTC. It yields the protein CASSSGPGANVLTF.

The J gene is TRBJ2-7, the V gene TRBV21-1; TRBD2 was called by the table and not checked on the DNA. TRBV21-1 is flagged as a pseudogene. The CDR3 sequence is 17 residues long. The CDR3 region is CASSKALYREGLGEQYF. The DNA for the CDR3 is TGTGCCAGCAGCAAAGCGCTTTACCGGGAGGGCCTGGGGGAGCAGTACTTC.

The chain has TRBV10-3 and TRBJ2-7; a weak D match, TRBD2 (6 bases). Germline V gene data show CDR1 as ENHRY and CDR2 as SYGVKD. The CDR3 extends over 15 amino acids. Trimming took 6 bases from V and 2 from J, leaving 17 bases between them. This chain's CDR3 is CAIRGGSGNPYEQYF. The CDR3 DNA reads TGTGCCATCAGGGGAGGCAGCGGCAACCCCTACGAGCAGTACTTC.

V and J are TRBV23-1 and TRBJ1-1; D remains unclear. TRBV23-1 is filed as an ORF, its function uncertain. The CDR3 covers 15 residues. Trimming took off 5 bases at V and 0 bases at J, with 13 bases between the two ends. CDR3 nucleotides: TGCGCCAGCAGTTCCCAACTGTCGATGAACACTGAAGCTTTCTTT. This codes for CASSSQLSMNTEAFF.

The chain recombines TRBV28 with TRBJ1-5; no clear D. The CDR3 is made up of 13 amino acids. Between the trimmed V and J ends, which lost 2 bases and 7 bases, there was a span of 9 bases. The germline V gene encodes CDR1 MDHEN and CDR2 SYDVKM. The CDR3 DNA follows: TGTGCCAGCAGTTTAGATAGGTTACAGCCCCAGCATTTT. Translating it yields CASSLDRLQPQHF.

The CDR3, as DNA: TGCAGCGTTGCAGACGACGAGCAGTACTTC. Amino acid sequence: CSVADDEQYF. The chain carries TRBV29-1 and TRBJ2-7; D remains unclear. Germline V gene data show CDR1 as SQVTM and CDR2 as ANQGSEA. The CDR3 runs 10 residues. The V end lost 4 bases, the J end lost 5 bases, and 6 bases lay between the germline ends.

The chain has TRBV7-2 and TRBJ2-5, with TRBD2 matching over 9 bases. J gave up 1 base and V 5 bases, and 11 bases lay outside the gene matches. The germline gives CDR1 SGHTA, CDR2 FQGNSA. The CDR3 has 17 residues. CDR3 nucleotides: TGTGCCAGCAGCCCAGGCATGGCTAGCGGGGCCCAAGAGACCCAGTACTTC. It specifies CASSPGMASGAQETQYF.

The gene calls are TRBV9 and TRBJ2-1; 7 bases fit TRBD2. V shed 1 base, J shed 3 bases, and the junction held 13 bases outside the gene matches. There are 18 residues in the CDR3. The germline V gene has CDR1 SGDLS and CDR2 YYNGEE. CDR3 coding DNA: TGTGCCAGCAGCGTACAGCCTTTGGCGGGGGTCCACTACAATGAGCAGTTCTTC. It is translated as CASSVQPLAGVHYNEQFF.

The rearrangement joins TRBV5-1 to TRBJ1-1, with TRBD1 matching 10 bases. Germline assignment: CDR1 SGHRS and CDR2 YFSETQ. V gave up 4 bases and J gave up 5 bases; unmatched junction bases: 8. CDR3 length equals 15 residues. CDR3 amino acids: CASSTSWTGGTEAFF. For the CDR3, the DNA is TGCGCCAGCAGCACCTCGTGGACAGGGGGGACTGAAGCTTTCTTT. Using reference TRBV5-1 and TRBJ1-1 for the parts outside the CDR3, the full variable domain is KAGVTQTPRYLIKTRGQQVTLSCSPISGHRSVSWYQQTPGQGLQFLFEYFSETQRNKGNFPGRFSGRQFSNSRSEMNVSTLELGDSALYLCASSTSWTGGTEAFFGQGTRLTVV.

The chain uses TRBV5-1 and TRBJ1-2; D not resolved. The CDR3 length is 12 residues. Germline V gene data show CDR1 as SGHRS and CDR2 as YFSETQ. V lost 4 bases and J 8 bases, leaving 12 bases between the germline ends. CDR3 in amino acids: CASSLLGGGYTF. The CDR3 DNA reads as TGCGCCAGCAGCCTCCTGGGAGGGGGCTACACCTTC.

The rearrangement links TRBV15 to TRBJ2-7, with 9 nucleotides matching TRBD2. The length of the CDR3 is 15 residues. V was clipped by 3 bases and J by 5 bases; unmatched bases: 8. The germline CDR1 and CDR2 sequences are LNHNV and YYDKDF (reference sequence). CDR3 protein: CATSRGLAGDHEQYF. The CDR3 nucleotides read TGTGCCACCAGCAGGGGCTTAGCGGGAGACCACGAGCAGTACTTC.

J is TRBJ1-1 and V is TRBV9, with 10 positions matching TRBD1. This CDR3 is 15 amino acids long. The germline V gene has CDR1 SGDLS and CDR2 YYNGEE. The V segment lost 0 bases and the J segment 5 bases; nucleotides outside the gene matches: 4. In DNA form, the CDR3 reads TGTGCCAGCAGCGTAGACCCGGGACAGGGGACTGAAGCTTTCTTT. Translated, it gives CASSVDPGQGTEAFF.

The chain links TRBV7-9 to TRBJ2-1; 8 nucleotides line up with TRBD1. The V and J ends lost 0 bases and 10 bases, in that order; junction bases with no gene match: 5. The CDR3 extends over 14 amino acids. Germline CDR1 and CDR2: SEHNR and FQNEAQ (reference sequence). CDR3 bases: TGTGCCAGCAGCTTAGCGGGACAGGTTAGGGAGCAGTTCTTC. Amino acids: CASSLAGQVREQFF.

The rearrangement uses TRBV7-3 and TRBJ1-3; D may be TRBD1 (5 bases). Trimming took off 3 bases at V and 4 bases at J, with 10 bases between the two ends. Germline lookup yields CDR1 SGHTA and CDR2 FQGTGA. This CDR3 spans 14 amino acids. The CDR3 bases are TGTGCCAGCAGCTTGGGACCGGGAGGAAACACCATATATTTT. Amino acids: CASSLGPGGNTIYF.

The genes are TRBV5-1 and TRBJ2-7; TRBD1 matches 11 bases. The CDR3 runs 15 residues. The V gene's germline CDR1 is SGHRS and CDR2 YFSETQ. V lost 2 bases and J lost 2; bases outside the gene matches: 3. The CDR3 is CASSFSGQGAYEQYF. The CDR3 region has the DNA TGCGCCAGCAGCTTCTCGGGACAGGGGGCCTACGAGCAGTACTTC.

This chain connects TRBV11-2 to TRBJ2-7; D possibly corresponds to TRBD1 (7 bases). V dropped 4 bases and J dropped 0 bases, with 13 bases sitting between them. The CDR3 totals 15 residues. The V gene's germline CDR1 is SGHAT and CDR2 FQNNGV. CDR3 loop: CASSSTGRSSYEQYF. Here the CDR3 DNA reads TGTGCCAGCAGCTCGACAGGGAGGAGCTCCTACGAGCAGTACTTC. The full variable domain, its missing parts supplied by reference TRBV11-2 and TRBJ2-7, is EAGVAQSPRYKIIEKRQSVAFWCNPISGHATLYWYQQILGQGPKLLIQFQNNGVVDDSQLPKDRFSAERLKGVDSTLKIQPAKLEDSAVYLCASSSTGRSSYEQYFGPGTRLTVT.